This T cell receptor beta chain was found in a study of T cells after yellow fever vaccination. Study-wide context: The SMART-Seq v4 Ultra Low Input method served to prepare the low-cell-number fractions. Notes on the study in general: In post-booster samples, most primary-vaccination clones reappeared (about 95% CD4, 88% CD8). Only a small proportion of the clonotypes turned up in both the CD4 and the CD8 compartments, likely arising from convergent recombination. On re-exposure, the response was weaker but peaked faster, at day 5 versus 15.

This clonotype was counted ten times or more. Antigen specificity is unknown. CDR1 is SGHTA, CDR2 FQGNSA, per germline. The CDR3 is made up of 15 amino acids. The V end lost 6 bases, the J end lost 6 bases, and 19 bases lay between the germline ends. TCRdb recomputed calls from the 5' RACE reads with MiXCR, one row per CDR3 protein. The data hold approximately 120,000 distinct CDR3 sequences, with roughly 6.7% observed a single time. The V call is TRBV7-2, the J call TRBJ2-3; D is unresolved. The sample in question was CD4+ T cells sorted from PBMCs, obtained more than 8 days after the first yellow fever vaccination. This clonotype originated in a man younger than 35 who received the YFV17D yellow fever vaccine. The CDR3 DNA follows: TGTGCCAGCAGTGGAGCCGGGCACACGATGGATACGCAGTATTTT. Its translation: CASSGAGHTMDTQYF. The complete variable domain, with remaining parts taken from reference TRBV7-2 and TRBJ2-3, reads GAGVSQSPSNKVTEKGKDVELRCDPISGHTALYWYRQSLGQGLEFLIYFQGNSAPDKSGLPSDRFSAERTGGSVSTLTIQRTQQEDSAVYLCASSGAGHTMDTQYFGPGTRLTVL.